This TCR beta chain appears in the sequencing data of a study of identical twins. This clonotype has only a few counts. The antigen is undetermined. TCRdb recomputed calls from the 5' RACE reads with MiXCR, one row per CDR3 protein. The table lists 420,000 or so distinct CDR3 sequences, less than 20% of them singletons. The V gene's germline CDR1 is SEHNR and CDR2 FQNEAQ (reference sequence). The J segment lost 4 bases and the V segment lost 5 bases, leaving 8 bases of the junction unmatched. This CDR3 comprises 15 residues. Study results and caveats: The study found weaker excess twin sharing in beta out-of-frame sequences.

The sequence was obtained from a man aged 45-65 years in good health. The source material was naive T cells sorted from blood. The chain uses TRBV7-9 and TRBJ2-1; 7 bases are shared with TRBD2. DNA of the CDR3: TGTGCCAGCAGCCCCCAGCGGGGTAGGTACAATGAGCAGTTCTTC. This encodes CASSPQRGRYNEQFF.